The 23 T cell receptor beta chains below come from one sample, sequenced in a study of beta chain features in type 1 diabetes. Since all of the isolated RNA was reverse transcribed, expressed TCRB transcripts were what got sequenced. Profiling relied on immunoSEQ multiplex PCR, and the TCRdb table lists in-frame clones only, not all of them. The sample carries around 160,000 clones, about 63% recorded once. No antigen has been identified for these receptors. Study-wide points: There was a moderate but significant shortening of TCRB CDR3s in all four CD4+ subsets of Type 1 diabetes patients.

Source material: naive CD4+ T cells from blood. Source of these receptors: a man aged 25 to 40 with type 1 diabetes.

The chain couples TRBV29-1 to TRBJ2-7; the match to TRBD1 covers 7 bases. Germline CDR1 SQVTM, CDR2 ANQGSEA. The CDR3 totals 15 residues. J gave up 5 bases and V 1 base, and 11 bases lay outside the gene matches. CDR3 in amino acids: CSVEVFGTAQNEQYF. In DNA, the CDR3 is TGCAGCGTTGAAGTATTCGGGACAGCCCAAAACGAGCAGTACTTC.

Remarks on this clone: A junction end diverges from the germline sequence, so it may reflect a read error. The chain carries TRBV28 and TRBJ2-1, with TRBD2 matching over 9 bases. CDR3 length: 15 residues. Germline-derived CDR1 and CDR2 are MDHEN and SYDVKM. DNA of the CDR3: TGTGCCAGCAGTTTTGCGGGGGGGCCAAACAAAGAGCAGTTCTTC. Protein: CASSFAGGPNKEQFF.

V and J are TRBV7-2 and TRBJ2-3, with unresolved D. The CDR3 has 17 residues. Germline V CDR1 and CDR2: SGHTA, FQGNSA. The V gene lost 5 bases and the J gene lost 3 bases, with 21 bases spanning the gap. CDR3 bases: TGTGCCAGCAGCCCTCCTAGAGGTTTTGGGATTACAGATACGCAGTATTTT. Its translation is CASSPPRGFGITDTQYF.

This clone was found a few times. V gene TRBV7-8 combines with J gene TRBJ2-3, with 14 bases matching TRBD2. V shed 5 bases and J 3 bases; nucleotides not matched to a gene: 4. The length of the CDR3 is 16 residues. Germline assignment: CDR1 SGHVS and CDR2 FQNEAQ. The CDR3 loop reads CASSTRLAGGTDTQYF. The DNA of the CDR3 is TGTGCCAGCAGCACCCGACTAGCGGGGGGGACAGATACGCAGTATTTT.

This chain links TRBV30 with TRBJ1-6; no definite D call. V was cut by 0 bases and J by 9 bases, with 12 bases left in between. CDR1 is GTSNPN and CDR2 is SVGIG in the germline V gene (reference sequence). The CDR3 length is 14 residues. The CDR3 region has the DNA TGTGCCTGGAGTGTACAGCCCGGCGGTTCACCCCTCCACTTT. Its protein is CAWSVQPGGSPLHF.

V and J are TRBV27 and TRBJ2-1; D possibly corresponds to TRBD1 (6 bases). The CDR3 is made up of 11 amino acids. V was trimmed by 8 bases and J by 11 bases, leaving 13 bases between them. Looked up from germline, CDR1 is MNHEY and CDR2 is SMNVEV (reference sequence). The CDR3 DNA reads TGTGCCAGCGGAAGACAGGCTAAGCAGTTCTTC. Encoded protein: CASGRQAKQFF.

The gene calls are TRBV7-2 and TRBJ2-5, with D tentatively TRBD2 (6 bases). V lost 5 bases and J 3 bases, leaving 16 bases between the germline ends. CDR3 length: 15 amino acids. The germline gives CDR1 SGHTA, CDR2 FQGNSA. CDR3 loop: CASSTFNSGKETQYF. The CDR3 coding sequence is TGTGCCAGCAGCACTTTTAATAGCGGAAAAGAGACCCAGTACTTC.

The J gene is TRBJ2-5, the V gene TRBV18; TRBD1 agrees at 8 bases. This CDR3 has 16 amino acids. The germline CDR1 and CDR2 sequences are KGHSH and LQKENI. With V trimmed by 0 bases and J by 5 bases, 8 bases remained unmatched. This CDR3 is CASSPPSRGRSETQYF. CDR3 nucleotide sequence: TGTGCCAGCTCACCACCTTCCAGGGGGCGGTCGGAGACCCAGTACTTC.

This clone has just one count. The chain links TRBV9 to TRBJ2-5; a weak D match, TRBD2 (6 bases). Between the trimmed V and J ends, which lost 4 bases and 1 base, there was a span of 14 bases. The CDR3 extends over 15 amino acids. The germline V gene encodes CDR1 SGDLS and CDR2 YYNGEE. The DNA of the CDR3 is TGTGCCAGCAGCCTTAATCCCGGGGGCCAAGAGACCCAGTACTTC. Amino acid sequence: CASSLNPGGQETQYF.

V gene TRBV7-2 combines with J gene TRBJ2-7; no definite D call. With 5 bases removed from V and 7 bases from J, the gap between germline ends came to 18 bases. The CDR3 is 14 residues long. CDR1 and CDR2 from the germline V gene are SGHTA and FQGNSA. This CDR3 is CASSSQDGPQEQYF. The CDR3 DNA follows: TGTGCCAGCAGCAGCCAAGACGGGCCCCAAGAGCAGTACTTC.

The CDR3, as DNA: TGCAGTGCTAGAAAAGATTACGAGCAGTACTTC. The encoded protein is CSARKDYEQYF. This chain joins TRBV20-1 and TRBJ2-7, with D uncertain. Germline V CDR1 and CDR2: DFQATT, SNEGSKA (reference sequence). The length of the CDR3 is 11 residues. Trimming removed 2 bases at V and 4 bases at J, with 6 bases between.

CDR3 nucleotides: TGCAGCGTTGTACGGGGGGGCGAAGAGACCCAGTACTTC. Amino acid sequence: CSVVRGGEETQYF. This chain links TRBV29-1 with TRBJ2-5, with 8 bases lining up with TRBD2. Germline V gene data show CDR1 as SQVTM and CDR2 as ANQGSEA. J was trimmed by 3 bases and V by 4 bases; bases with no gene match: 4. CDR3 size: 13 residues.

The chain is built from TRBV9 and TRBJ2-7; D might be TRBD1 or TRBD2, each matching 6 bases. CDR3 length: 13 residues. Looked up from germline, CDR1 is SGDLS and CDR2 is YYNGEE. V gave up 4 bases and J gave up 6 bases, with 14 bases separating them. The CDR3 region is CASSPGGGLEQYF. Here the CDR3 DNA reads TGTGCCAGCAGCCCAGGTGGGGGGCTCGAGCAGTACTTC.

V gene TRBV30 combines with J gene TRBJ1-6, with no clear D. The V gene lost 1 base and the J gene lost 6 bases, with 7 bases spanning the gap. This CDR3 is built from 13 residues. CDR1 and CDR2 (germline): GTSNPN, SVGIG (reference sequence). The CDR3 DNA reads TGTGCCTGGAGTGCGATTTCTAATTCACCCCTCCACTTT. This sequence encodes CAWSAISNSPLHF. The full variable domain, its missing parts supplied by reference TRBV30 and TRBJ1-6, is SQTIHQWPATLVQPVGSPLSLECTVEGTSNPNLYWYRQAAGRGLQLLFYSVGIGQISSEVPQNLSASRPQDRQFILSSKKLLLSDSGFYLCAWSAISNSPLHFGNGTRLTVT.

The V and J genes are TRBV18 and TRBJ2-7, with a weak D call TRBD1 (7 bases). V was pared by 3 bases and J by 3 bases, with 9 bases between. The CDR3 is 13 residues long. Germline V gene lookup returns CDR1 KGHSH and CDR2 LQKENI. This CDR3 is CASSPRDSYEQYF. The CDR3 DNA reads TGTGCCAGCTCACCGCGGGACAGCTACGAGCAGTACTTC.

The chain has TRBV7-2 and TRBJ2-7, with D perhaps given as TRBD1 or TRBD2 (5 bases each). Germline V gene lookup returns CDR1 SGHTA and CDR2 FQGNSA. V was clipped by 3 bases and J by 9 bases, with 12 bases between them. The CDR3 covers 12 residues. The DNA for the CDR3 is TGTGCCAGCAGCTTTGCGTGGGACCTGCAGTACTTC. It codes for CASSFAWDLQYF.

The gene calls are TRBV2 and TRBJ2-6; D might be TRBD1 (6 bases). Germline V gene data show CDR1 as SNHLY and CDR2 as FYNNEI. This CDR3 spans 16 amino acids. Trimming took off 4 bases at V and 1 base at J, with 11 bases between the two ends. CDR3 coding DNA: TGTGCCAGCAGTGTAAAACAGGGTTCTGGGGCCAACGTCCTGACTTTC. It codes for CASSVKQGSGANVLTF.

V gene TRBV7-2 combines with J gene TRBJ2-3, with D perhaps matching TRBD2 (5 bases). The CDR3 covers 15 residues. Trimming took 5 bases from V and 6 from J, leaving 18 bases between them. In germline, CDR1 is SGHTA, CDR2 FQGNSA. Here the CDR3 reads CASSRPDGVKDTQYF. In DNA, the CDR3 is TGTGCCAGCAGCCGCCCCGACGGGGTCAAGGATACGCAGTATTTT. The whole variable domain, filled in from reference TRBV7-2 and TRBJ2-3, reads GAGVSQSPSNKVTEKGKDVELRCDPISGHTALYWYRQSLGQGLEFLIYFQGNSAPDKSGLPSDRFSAERTGGSVSTLTIQRTQQEDSAVYLCASSRPDGVKDTQYFGPGTRLTVL.

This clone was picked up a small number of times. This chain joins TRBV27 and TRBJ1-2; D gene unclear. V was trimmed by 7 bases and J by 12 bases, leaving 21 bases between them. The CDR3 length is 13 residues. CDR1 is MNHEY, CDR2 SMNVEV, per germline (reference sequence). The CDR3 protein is CASNSWRPVFDTF. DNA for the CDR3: TGTGCCAGCAATAGTTGGAGACCGGTCTTTGACACCTTC.

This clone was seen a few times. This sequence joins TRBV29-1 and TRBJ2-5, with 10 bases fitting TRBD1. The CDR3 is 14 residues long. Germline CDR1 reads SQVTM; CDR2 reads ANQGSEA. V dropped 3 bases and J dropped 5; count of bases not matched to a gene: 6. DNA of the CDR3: TGCAGCGTTGAGAGGGACAGGGGAGCGGAGACCCAGTACTTC. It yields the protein CSVERDRGAETQYF.

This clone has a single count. In DNA, the CDR3 is TGCGCCAGCAGCTTGGATCCAGGGAGAGGGGCCAACGTCCTGACTTTC. Its protein product is CASSLDPGRGANVLTF. This chain joins TRBV5-1 and TRBJ2-6; D assignment may be TRBD1 or TRBD2 (5 bases each). The CDR3 has 16 amino acids. Germline-derived CDR1 and CDR2 are SGHRS and YFSETQ. V lost 0 bases and J lost 4, with 11 bases in between.

CDR3 DNA: TGCGCCAGCAGCCAAGTAGGGGGTAACATTCAGTACTTC. Protein product: CASSQVGGNIQYF. The rearrangement joins TRBV4-3 to TRBJ2-4; D may be TRBD1 (6 bases). The CDR3 is 13 residues long. Trimming left V 1 base short and J 7 bases short, with 8 bases between. Germline-derived CDR1 and CDR2 are LGHNA and YSLEER.

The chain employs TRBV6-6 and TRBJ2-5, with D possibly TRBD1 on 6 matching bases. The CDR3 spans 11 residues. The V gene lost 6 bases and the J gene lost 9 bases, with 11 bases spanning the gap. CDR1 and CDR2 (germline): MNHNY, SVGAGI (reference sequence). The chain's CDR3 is CASSQGQSQYF. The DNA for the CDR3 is TGTGCCAGCAGCCAAGGACAGTCCCAGTACTTC.